This T cell receptor beta chain was identified in a study of T cell responses to AZD1222 COVID-19 vaccine. Study outcomes and limitations: Unmutated regions of variants are reportedly targeted by nearly half of spike-specific TCRs.

Profiling relied on immunoSEQ multiplex PCR, and the TCRdb table lists in-frame clones only, not all of them. The table lists nearly 110,000 clones, about 85% of them singletons. To note about this clone: Antigen unknown.

J was trimmed by 0 bases and V by 1 base; bases with no gene match: 8. Germline-derived CDR1 and CDR2 are SGHRS and YFSETQ. The CDR3 is 19 amino acids. The chain has TRBV5-1 and TRBJ2-2; 11 bases are a match to TRBD2. Material: peripheral blood, obtained on day 0 of AZD1222 vaccination. The clonotype was recovered from an adult in good health. CDR3 sequence (DNA): TGCGCCAGCAGCTTGCCGGTACTAGCGGGAGCCCCGAACACCGGGGAGCTGTTTTTT. Amino acid sequence: CASSLPVLAGAPNTGELFF.